Below are 27 T cell receptor beta chains sequenced from a single sample in a study of vaccination effects on CD4 cells after COVID-19. Within the ViraFEST assay, antigen-specific CD4+ T cells underwent expansion with viral peptide pools prior to sequencing. It was after approximately 11 days of culture that CD4+ T cells were isolated. Sometime from March through December 2020, the person acquired a SARS-CoV-2 infection that PCR confirmed. The cohort was immunized with two doses of either the BNT162b2 or mRNA-1273 vaccine. TCRdb's copy holds only in-frame clones and misses some; the assay was immunoSEQ multiplex PCR. The sample carries about 15,000 clones, roughly three quarters recorded once. For these receptors, no antigen is known. Here the sequenced sample was CD4+ T cells from PBMCs cultured with HCoV-NL63 spike peptides, taken after COVID-19 vaccination. The receptors were sampled from a human donor who had a prior SARS-CoV-2 infection.

The chain has TRBV4-3 and TRBJ2-7; possibly TRBD1 for D (6 bases). From germline, CDR1 is LGHNA and CDR2 YSLEER. CDR3 size: 16 residues. V lost 0 bases and J lost 1, with 13 bases in between. CDR3 sequence: CASSQDLGRGSYEQYF. In nucleotides, the CDR3 is TGCGCCAGCAGCCAAGATCTCGGAAGGGGGTCCTACGAGCAGTACTTC.

The chain carries TRBV7-2 and TRBJ1-2, with 9 positions matching TRBD1. The germline CDR1 and CDR2 sequences are SGHTA and FQGNSA. V was clipped by 0 bases and J by 4 bases; unmatched bases: 0. The CDR3 sequence is 14 residues long. CDR3 protein: CASSLAGQGYGYTF. The CDR3 nucleotides read TGTGCCAGCAGCTTAGCGGGACAGGGCTATGGCTACACCTTC. Full variable domain (rest looked up from reference TRBV7-2 and TRBJ1-2): GAGVSQSPSNKVTEKGKDVELRCDPISGHTALYWYRQSLGQGLEFLIYFQGNSAPDKSGLPSDRFSAERTGGSVSTLTIQRTQQEDSAVYLCASSLAGQGYGYTFGSGTRLTVV.

Here the CDR3 reads CASSARTGVTDTQYF. The CDR3 DNA is TGTGCCAGCAGCGCGAGGACAGGGGTGACAGATACGCAGTATTTT. The rearrangement joins TRBV7-9 to TRBJ2-3, with 9 positions matching TRBD1. Per germline, CDR1 SEHNR and CDR2 FQNEAQ (reference sequence). The junction had 6 bases not matched to a gene; V was cut back by 5 bases and J by 3 bases. This CDR3 comprises 15 residues.

The chain couples TRBV6-5 to TRBJ2-2; D not resolved. CDR3 size: 13 residues. The V and J ends lost 6 bases and 4 bases respectively, with 9 bases between them. Germline CDR1 is MNHEY and CDR2 is SVGAGI. CDR3 sequence (DNA): TGTGCCAGCAGGGGTACTTCCACCGGGGAGCTGTTTTTT. It is translated as CASRGTSTGELFF.

This clone was found a few times. The rearrangement links TRBV11-3 to TRBJ2-7; 8 nucleotides agree with TRBD1. The J segment lost 2 bases and the V segment lost 3 bases, leaving 6 bases of the junction unmatched. The CDR3 loop spans 15 amino acids. The germline CDR1 and CDR2 sequences are SGHNT and YENEEA. The CDR3: CASSFQQGEAYEQYF. CDR3 DNA: TGTGCCAGCAGCTTTCAACAGGGGGAAGCCTACGAGCAGTACTTC.

The chain links TRBV19 to TRBJ2-7; D might be TRBD1 (6 bases). Germline values: CDR1 LNHDA, CDR2 SQIVND (reference sequence). The ends were cut back, 4 bases at V and 4 bases at J, with 17 bases in the middle. This CDR3 has 15 amino acids. The CDR3 here is CASSSTTKGGYEQYF. CDR3 in DNA: TGTGCCAGTAGTAGCACTACCAAAGGGGGATACGAGCAGTACTTC. The variable domain in full, with the rest retrieved from reference TRBV19 and TRBJ2-7, is DGGITQSPKYLFRKEGQNVTLSCEQNLNHDAMYWYRQDPGQGLRLIYYSQIVNDFQKGDIAEGYSVSREKKESFPLTVTSAQKNPTAFYLCASSSTTKGGYEQYFGPGTRLTVT.

This clone was seen only a few times. At one end the junction does not follow the germline gene, possibly because of a read error. V gene TRBV30 combines with J gene TRBJ1-6; possible D gene TRBD1, 5 bases. The CDR3 runs 13 residues. CDR1 is GTSNPN and CDR2 is SVGIG in the germline V gene (reference sequence). Here the CDR3 reads CACSEGHNSPLHF. The CDR3 region has the DNA TGTGCCTGCAGTGAGGGGCATAATTCACCCCTCCACTTT.

The rearrangement joins TRBV18 to TRBJ1-6; D is unclear. CDR1 and CDR2 from the germline V gene are KGHSH and LQKENI. CDR3 length equals 14 residues. Trimming stripped 1 base from V and 7 bases from J, with 8 bases between. Written as DNA, the CDR3 is TGTGCCAGCTCACCACTGACTGGAAATTCACCCCTCCACTTT. Encoded protein: CASSPLTGNSPLHF.

Only a few counts were recorded for this clone. V is TRBV11-2 and J is TRBJ2-5, with 8 bases aligning to TRBD1. The junction had 12 bases not matched to a gene; V was cut back by 5 bases and J by 7 bases. The CDR3 runs to 15 residues. In germline, CDR1 is SGHAT, CDR2 FQNNGV. In DNA form, the CDR3 reads TGTGCCAGCAGCGGACAGGGACAGACAATCGGGACCCAGTACTTC. Protein sequence: CASSGQGQTIGTQYF.

V gene TRBV7-2 combines with J gene TRBJ2-3; D ambiguous. Germline-derived CDR1 and CDR2 are SGHTA and FQGNSA. The CDR3 totals 12 residues. Trimming took off 5 bases at V and 0 bases at J, with 3 bases between the two ends. CDR3 sequence reads: CASSPSTDTQYF. CDR3 in DNA: TGTGCCAGCAGCCCTAGCACAGATACGCAGTATTTT.

The rearrangement uses TRBV3-1 (or the pseudogene TRBV3-2) and TRBJ1-1; D remains unclear. V gave up 2 bases and J gave up 4 bases, with 8 bases separating them. The CDR3 has 13 residues. Germline lookup yields CDR1 LGHDT and CDR2 YNNKEL (reference sequence). This CDR3 is CASSQLRATEAFF. The CDR3, as DNA: TGTGCCAGCAGCCAATTAAGGGCCACTGAAGCTTTCTTT.

The rearrangement joins TRBV5-1 to TRBJ2-5; D is unresolved. In germline, CDR1 is SGHRS, CDR2 YFSETQ. The CDR3 covers 16 residues. Trimming left V 1 base short and J 0 bases short, with 13 bases between. The CDR3 loop is CASSLPLGRDQETQYF. DNA for the CDR3: TGCGCCAGCAGCTTGCCACTTGGACGGGACCAAGAGACCCAGTACTTC.

The genes are TRBV5-1 and TRBJ2-7; unclear D gene. Germline V gene lookup returns CDR1 SGHRS and CDR2 YFSETQ. The CDR3 length is 13 residues. V dropped 4 bases and J dropped 9 bases, with 17 bases sitting between them. This chain's CDR3 is CASSSDPALGQYF. The CDR3 DNA is TGCGCCAGCAGCAGCGACCCAGCTTTGGGGCAGTACTTC.

The chain combines TRBV3-1 (or the pseudogene TRBV3-2) with TRBJ2-1; 14 bases agree with TRBD2. Unmatched junction bases numbered 5, after V lost 3 bases and J lost 1 base. From germline, CDR1 is LGHDT and CDR2 YNNKEL (reference sequence). This CDR3 region has 18 residues. The chain's CDR3 is CASSQPGTSGRSYNEQFF. CDR3 in DNA: TGTGCCAGCAGCCAGCCCGGGACTAGCGGGAGATCCTACAATGAGCAGTTCTTC.

J is TRBJ1-2 and V is TRBV4-2, with TRBD1 matching over 9 bases. V was clipped by 4 bases and J by 8 bases; unmatched bases: 8. CDR3 length: 14 residues. Germline CDR1 reads LGHNA; CDR2 reads YNFKEQ. CDR3 sequence: CASSLGDRVGGYTF. Here the CDR3 DNA reads TGTGCCAGCAGCCTTGGGGACAGGGTCGGAGGCTACACCTTC.

The rearrangement uses TRBV10-3 and TRBJ2-7; tentative D call: TRBD2 (6 bases). V lost 4 bases and J 3 bases, leaving 19 bases between the germline ends. CDR1 and CDR2 from the germline V gene are ENHRY and SYGVKD. The CDR3 has 16 amino acids. CDR3 sequence reads: CAISAFLERGDYEQYF. CDR3 nucleotide sequence: TGTGCCATCAGTGCTTTTCTTGAGCGCGGGGACTACGAGCAGTACTTC.

The chain employs TRBV7-2 and TRBJ2-7; 12 bases map to TRBD1. CDR3 length: 13 amino acids. The V and J ends lost 5 bases and 9 bases, in that order; junction bases with no gene match: 5. Per germline, CDR1 SGHTA and CDR2 FQGNSA. DNA for the CDR3: TGTGCCAGCAGCCCGGGACAGGGGGCAGGGCAGTACTTC. It specifies CASSPGQGAGQYF.

This clone was observed a handful of times. The V gene is TRBV5-4, the J gene TRBJ2-7, with 8 bases matching TRBD2. CDR3 length: 15 amino acids. Germline V CDR1 and CDR2: SGHNT, YYREEE (reference sequence). J was trimmed by 5 bases and V by 0 bases; bases with no gene match: 7. The CDR3 sequence is CASSLAGGGPHEQYF. CDR3 bases: TGTGCCAGCAGCTTGGCCGGCGGGGGGCCTCACGAGCAGTACTTC.

The genes are TRBV2 and TRBJ2-7; 14 bases line up with TRBD2. CDR1 is SNHLY, CDR2 FYNNEI, per germline. V was pared by 5 bases and J by 7 bases, with 7 bases of the junction left unmatched. The CDR3 extends over 15 amino acids. The CDR3 DNA reads as TGTGCCAGCAGTAGACTAGCGGGAGGGCCGGGGGAGCAGTACTTC. It specifies CASSRLAGGPGEQYF.

This chain links TRBV11-3 with TRBJ2-5; D gene uncertain. The V end was cut by 5 bases, the J end by 5 bases, with 12 bases between. There are 13 residues in the CDR3. Germline assignment: CDR1 SGHNT and CDR2 YENEEA. The CDR3 nucleotides are TGTGCCAGCAGCCAATATGCGGACGAGACCCAGTACTTC. Protein: CASSQYADETQYF.

This clone was counted once. CDR3 nucleotide sequence: TGCGCCAGCAGCTCCTCGGACGCCTACGAGCAGTACTTC. Its translation: CASSSSDAYEQYF. The chain employs TRBV5-1 and TRBJ2-7; D is ambiguous. V gave up 3 bases and J gave up 2 bases, with 9 bases separating them. The CDR3 extends over 13 amino acids. Germline V gives CDR1 SGHRS, CDR2 YFSETQ.

As for this clone: The junction does not match germline at one end; this may be a read error. The rearrangement joins TRBV30 to TRBJ1-2, with D possibly matching TRBD1 (6 bases). Germline CDR1 is GTSNPN and CDR2 is SVGIG (reference sequence). CDR3 length equals 11 residues. The chain's CDR3 is CAREAGEGYTF. DNA for the CDR3: TGCGCCAGGGAGGCAGGGGAAGGCTACACCTTC.

The rearrangement links TRBV11-2 to TRBJ2-1; 9 positions agree with TRBD2. J gave up 8 bases and V 1 base, and 6 bases lay outside the gene matches. In germline, CDR1 is SGHAT, CDR2 FQNNGV. CDR3 length: 15 amino acids. CDR3 region: CASSLVAGGPHEQFF. The DNA of the CDR3 is TGTGCCAGCAGCTTAGTTGCGGGGGGGCCGCATGAGCAGTTCTTC.

The J gene is TRBJ1-1, the V gene TRBV6-5; D unclear. Trimming took off 0 bases at V and 2 bases at J, with 13 bases between the two ends. This CDR3 spans 16 amino acids. The V gene's germline CDR1 is MNHEY and CDR2 SVGAGI. Here the CDR3 reads CASSYSVPRVNTEAFF. CDR3 nucleotide sequence: TGTGCCAGCAGTTACTCGGTTCCGAGGGTTAACACTGAAGCTTTCTTT.

This chain connects TRBV9 to TRBJ2-2; TRBD1 matches at 10 bases. The CDR3 is made up of 18 amino acids. The J segment lost 5 bases and the V segment lost 2 bases, leaving 12 bases of the junction unmatched. Germline V gene sequence: CDR1 SGDLS, CDR2 YYNGEE. In nucleotides, the CDR3 is TGTGCCAGCAGCGTGTCGCGGGACAGGGGTTTGAGAACCGGGGAGCTGTTTTTT. Its translation is CASSVSRDRGLRTGELFF. Full variable domain (outside the CDR3, taken from reference TRBV9 and TRBJ2-2): DSGVTQTPKHLITATGQRVTLRCSPRSGDLSVYWYQQSLDQGLQFLIQYYNGEERAKGNILERFSAQQFPDLHSELNLSSLELGDSALYFCASSVSRDRGLRTGELFFGEGSRLTVL.

The V call is TRBV11-2, the J call TRBJ2-4; weak D call: TRBD2 (5 bases). With 5 bases removed from V and 9 bases from J, the gap between germline ends came to 20 bases. The germline V gene has CDR1 SGHAT and CDR2 FQNNGV. The CDR3 totals 15 residues. This CDR3 reads CASSLLSGVAGIQYF. The CDR3 DNA reads TGTGCCAGCAGCCTATTAAGCGGTGTGGCGGGCATTCAGTACTTC.

J is TRBJ2-2 and V is TRBV7-9; D tentatively fits TRBD1 or TRBD2 (5 bases each). Germline V gives CDR1 SEHNR, CDR2 FQNEAQ (reference sequence). The CDR3 has 13 amino acids. The ends were cut back, 3 bases at V and 4 bases at J, with 6 bases in the middle. Here the CDR3 reads CASSLRGTGELFF. CDR3 bases: TGTGCCAGCAGCTTGAGGGGCACCGGGGAGCTGTTTTTT.